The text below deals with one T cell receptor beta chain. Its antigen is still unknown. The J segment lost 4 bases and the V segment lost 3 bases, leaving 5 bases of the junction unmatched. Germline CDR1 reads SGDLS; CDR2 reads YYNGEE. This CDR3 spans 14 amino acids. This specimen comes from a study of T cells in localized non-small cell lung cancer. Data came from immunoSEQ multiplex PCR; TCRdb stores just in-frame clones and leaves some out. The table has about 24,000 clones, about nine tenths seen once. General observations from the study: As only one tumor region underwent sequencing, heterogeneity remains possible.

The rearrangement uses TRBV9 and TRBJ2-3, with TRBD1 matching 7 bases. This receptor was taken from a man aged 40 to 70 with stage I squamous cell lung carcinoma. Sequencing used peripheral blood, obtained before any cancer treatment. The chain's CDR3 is CASSATGTADTQYF. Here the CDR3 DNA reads TGTGCCAGCAGCGCGACCGGGACAGCAGATACGCAGTATTTT.